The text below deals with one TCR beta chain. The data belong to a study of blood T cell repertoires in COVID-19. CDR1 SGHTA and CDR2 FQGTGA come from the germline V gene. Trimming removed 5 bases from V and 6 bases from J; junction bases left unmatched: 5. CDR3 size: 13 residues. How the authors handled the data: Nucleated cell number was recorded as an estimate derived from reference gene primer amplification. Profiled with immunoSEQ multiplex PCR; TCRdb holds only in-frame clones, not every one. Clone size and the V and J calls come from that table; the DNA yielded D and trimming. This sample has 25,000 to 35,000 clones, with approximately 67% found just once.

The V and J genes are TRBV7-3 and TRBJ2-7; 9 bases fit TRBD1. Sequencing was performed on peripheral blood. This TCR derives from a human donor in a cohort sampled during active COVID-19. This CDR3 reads CASSQGQGAEQYF. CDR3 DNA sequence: TGTGCCAGCAGCCAGGGACAGGGCGCCGAGCAGTACTTC.